This TCR beta chain came from a study of blood T cell repertoires in COVID-19. Trimming cost V 1 base and J 5 bases, with 17 bases left between them. CDR3 size: 15 residues. Germline CDR1 is SQVTM and CDR2 is ANQGSEA. This clone has just one count. The participants were between roughly 18 and 100 years old and came from under 25 US areas. TCRdb's table, derived via immunoSEQ multiplex PCR, lists solely in-frame clones and lacks some. The profile shows approximately 130,000 clones, roughly four fifths of them singletons. J is TRBJ1-2 and V is TRBV29-1; no definite D call. The sample taken for sequencing was PBMCs or T cells enriched from blood (not recorded which). The receptor was isolated from a man aged 25-45 years who had recovered from COVID-19. The CDR3 reads CSVEGTAKGGYGYTF. The DNA of the CDR3 is TGCAGCGTTGAAGGGACCGCCAAGGGAGGGTATGGCTACACCTTC. Full variable domain (remainder filled in from reference TRBV29-1 and TRBJ1-2): SAVISQKPSRDICQRGTSLTIQCQVDSQVTMMFWYRQQPGQSLTLIATANQGSEATYESGFVIDKFPISRPNLTFSTLTVSNMSPEDSSIYLCSVEGTAKGGYGYTFGSGTRLTVV.